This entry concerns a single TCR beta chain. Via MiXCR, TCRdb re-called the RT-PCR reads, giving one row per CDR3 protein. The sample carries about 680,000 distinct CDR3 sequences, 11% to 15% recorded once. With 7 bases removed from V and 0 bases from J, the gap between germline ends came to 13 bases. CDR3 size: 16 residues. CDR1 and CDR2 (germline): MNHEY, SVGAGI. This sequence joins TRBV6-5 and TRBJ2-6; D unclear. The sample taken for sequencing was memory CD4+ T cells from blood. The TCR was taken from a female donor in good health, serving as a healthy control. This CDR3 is CASKKDRYSGANVLTF. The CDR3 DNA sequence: TGTGCCAGCAAAAAGGACCGATACTCTGGGGCCAACGTCCTGACTTTC.